A selection of T cell receptor beta chains follows, all from one sample in a study of cytomegalovirus exposure and HLA in healthy donors. Sequencing used immunoSEQ multiplex PCR; TCRdb keeps in-frame clones, though not all of them. The table records more than 80,000 clones, around 75% of them present only once. Input material: PBMCs. These receptors came from a female donor in good health and CMV-seronegative. The CDR3 runs from the conserved cysteine through the conserved F or W. A D gene is named only where the DNA matches it firmly. Where a row states a size, it is once, few, many or the class of an expanded clone; other rows omit it.

D gene: .; clone size: .; V gene: TRBV4-2; J gene: TRBJ1-2; CDR3 protein: CASSPGATGGYTF; CDR3 DNA: TGTGCCAGCAGCCCTGGGGCTACGGGTGGCTACACCTTC
D gene: .; clone size: .; V gene: TRBV7-3; J gene: TRBJ2-2; CDR3 protein: CASSLQLIGGELFF; CDR3 DNA: TGTGCCAGCAGCTTACAATTGATCGGCGGGGAGCTGTTTTTT
D gene: TRBD1; clone size: .; V gene: TRBV4-1; J gene: TRBJ2-3; CDR3 protein: CASSHRPGTGVTDTQYF; CDR3 DNA: TGCGCCAGCAGCCATAGACCCGGGACAGGGGTAACAGATACGCAGTATTTT
D gene: .; clone size: .; V gene: TRBV29-1; J gene: TRBJ2-3; CDR3 protein: CSGRSSADTQYF; CDR3 DNA: TGCAGCGGGAGGTCCAGCGCAGATACGCAGTATTTT
D gene: .; clone size: .; V gene: TRBV7-9; J gene: TRBJ1-1; CDR3 protein: CASSGQPNTEAFF; CDR3 DNA: TGTGCCAGCAGTGGACAGCCGAACACTGAAGCTTTCTTT
D gene: TRBD2; clone size: .; V gene: TRBV4-3; J gene: TRBJ2-1; CDR3 protein: CASSQDGVAGPIYNEQFF; CDR3 DNA: TGCGCCAGCAGCCAAGACGGAGTAGCGGGACCAATATACAATGAGCAGTTCTTC
D gene: TRBD2; clone size: .; V gene: TRBV6-4; J gene: TRBJ2-3; CDR3 protein: CASSWTSHSDTQYF; CDR3 DNA: TGTGCCAGCAGTTGGACTAGCCACTCAGATACGCAGTATTTT
D gene: .; clone size: .; V gene: TRBV6-1; J gene: TRBJ1-4; CDR3 protein: CASCGGALNEKLFF; CDR3 DNA: TGTGCCAGCTGCGGCGGAGCCCTTAATGAAAAACTGTTTTTT
D gene: TRBD1; clone size: .; V gene: TRBV11-1; J gene: TRBJ1-2; CDR3 protein: CASSFDRGRNYGYTF; CDR3 DNA: TGTGCCAGCAGCTTCGACAGGGGTAGGAACTATGGCTACACCTTC
D gene: TRBD1; clone size: .; V gene: TRBV2; J gene: TRBJ1-2; CDR3 protein: CASRDSRSYGYTF; CDR3 DNA: TGTGCCAGCCGGGACAGTCGGAGTTATGGCTACACCTTC
D gene: .; clone size: .; V gene: TRBV28; J gene: TRBJ1-3; CDR3 protein: CASSFSSSGNTIYF; CDR3 DNA: TGTGCCAGCAGTTTCTCGAGCTCTGGAAACACCATATATTTT
D gene: TRBD2; clone size: few; V gene: TRBV5-5; J gene: TRBJ2-1; CDR3 protein: CASSLAGGSGSIYNEQFF; CDR3 DNA: TGTGCCAGCAGCTTGGCAGGGGGTAGCGGGAGTATTTACAATGAGCAGTTCTTC
D gene: .; clone size: .; V gene: TRBV6-1; J gene: TRBJ2-2; CDR3 protein: CASRTTRDTGELFF; CDR3 DNA: TGTGCCAGCCGGACCACGAGGGACACCGGGGAGCTGTTTTTT
D gene: .; clone size: few; V gene: TRBV19; J gene: TRBJ2-2; CDR3 protein: CASRYNKNTGELFF; CDR3 DNA: TGTGCCAGTAGATATAACAAAAACACCGGGGAGCTGTTTTTT
D gene: TRBD1; clone size: .; V gene: TRBV5-1; J gene: TRBJ2-2; CDR3 protein: CASSTRQGQNTGELFF; CDR3 DNA: TGCGCCAGCAGCACCAGACAGGGGCAAAACACCGGGGAGCTGTTTTTT
D gene: .; clone size: .; V gene: TRBV15; J gene: TRBJ1-5; CDR3 protein: CATSREQGSNQPQHF; CDR3 DNA: TGTGCCACCAGCAGAGAACAGGGTAGCAATCAGCCCCAGCATTTT
D gene: TRBD2; clone size: .; V gene: TRBV4-3; J gene: TRBJ2-7; CDR3 protein: CASSQELAGSYEQYF; CDR3 DNA: TGCGCCAGCAGCCAAGAATTAGCGGGGAGCTACGAGCAGTACTTC
D gene: .; clone size: .; V gene: TRBV28; J gene: TRBJ2-2; CDR3 protein: CASSRHYTGELFF; CDR3 DNA: TGTGCCAGCAGTCGCCACTACACCGGGGAGCTGTTTTTT
D gene: .; clone size: .; V gene: TRBV11-2; J gene: TRBJ2-7; CDR3 protein: CASSLGKDSYEQYF; CDR3 DNA: TGTGCCAGCAGCTTAGGGAAGGACAGCTACGAGCAGTACTTC
D gene: .; clone size: .; V gene: TRBV28; J gene: TRBJ1-5; CDR3 protein: CASSPIRDTNQPQHF; CDR3 DNA: TGTGCCAGCAGCCCTATTCGGGACACCAATCAGCCCCAGCATTTT
D gene: .; clone size: .; V gene: TRBV7-2; J gene: TRBJ1-2; CDR3 protein: CASSAGASYGYTF; CDR3 DNA: TGTGCCAGCAGCGCAGGGGCGAGCTATGGCTACACCTTC
D gene: .; clone size: once; V gene: TRBV5-4; J gene: TRBJ2-1; CDR3 protein: CASSRTTQAYNEQFF; CDR3 DNA: TGTGCCAGCAGCAGGACAACACAAGCCTACAATGAGCAGTTCTTC
D gene: .; clone size: .; V gene: TRBV19; J gene: TRBJ1-1; CDR3 protein: CASRTARVTEAFF; CDR3 DNA: TGTGCCAGTAGAACTGCCCGGGTCACTGAAGCTTTCTTT
D gene: TRBD2; clone size: .; V gene: TRBV7-3; J gene: TRBJ2-1; CDR3 protein: CASSLLLAGGVNEQFF; CDR3 DNA: TGTGCCAGCAGCTTACTACTGGCGGGAGGGGTAAATGAGCAGTTCTTC
D gene: TRBD1; clone size: .; V gene: TRBV6-1; J gene: TRBJ2-7; CDR3 protein: CASSVTGTGGNEQYF; CDR3 DNA: TGTGCCAGCAGTGTCACCGGGACAGGGGGAAATGAGCAGTACTTC
D gene: .; clone size: .; V gene: TRBV21-1; J gene: TRBJ2-7; CDR3 protein: CASSKVAGPKTGEGSYEQYF; CDR3 DNA: TGTGCCAGCAGCAAAGTGGCGGGTCCCAAGACAGGGGAAGGTTCCTACGAGCAGTACTTC
D gene: .; clone size: .; V gene: TRBV7-9; J gene: TRBJ2-1; CDR3 protein: CASSPASRNEQFF; CDR3 DNA: TGTGCCAGCAGCCCCGCTAGCAGGAATGAGCAGTTCTTC
D gene: TRBD1; clone size: .; V gene: TRBV27; J gene: TRBJ2-2; CDR3 protein: CASSAGTGLALFF; CDR3 DNA: TGTGCCAGCAGTGCCGGGACAGGGCTAGCTCTGTTTTTT